Listed below are T cell receptor beta chains from one sample, sequenced in a study of blood T cell repertoires in COVID-19. Clones were sequenced by immunoSEQ multiplex PCR, and TCRdb holds only the in-frame ones, with some missing. The repertoire has approximately 130,000 clones, over 80% of them found once; the top ten carry over 15%. The sample comprised PBMCs or T cells enriched from blood (not recorded which). The source is a man aged 25-40 years who had recovered from COVID-19. The CDR3 runs from the conserved cysteine through the conserved F or W. The D gene is left open where the match is weak. Not all rows give a size; the values are once, few, many and, for expanded clones, a class.

TRBV2	TRBJ2-1	few	TRBD1	TGTGCCAGCAGTGGGGACAGGGACGAGCAGTTCTTC	CASSGDRDEQFF
TRBV3-1/TRBV3-2	TRBJ2-7	NA	TRBD1	TGTGCCAGCAGCCGAGGGACAGGGGGCTACTACGAGCAGTACTTC	CASSRGTGGYYEQYF
TRBV30	TRBJ2-3	once	TRBD1	TGTGCCTGGAGTCTCGGACAGGGGATTGCAGATACGCAGTATTTT	CAWSLGQGIADTQYF
TRBV6-6	TRBJ2-7	NA	NA	TGTGCCAGCAGCGACCTGGGGGCGAACGAGCAGTACTTC	CASSDLGANEQYF
TRBV28	TRBJ2-2	NA	NA	TGTGCCAGCAGTAGTCAGGGGTGGACCGGGGAGCTGTTTTTT	CASSSQGWTGELFF
TRBV19	TRBJ1-5	NA	NA	TGTGCCAGTAGTCCGCGTCTCAATCAGCCCCAGCATTTT	CASSPRLNQPQHF
TRBV27	TRBJ1-6	NA	TRBD1	TGTGCCAGCAGTACGTGGACAGGTGGCAATTCACCCCTCCACTTT	CASSTWTGGNSPLHF
TRBV10-1	TRBJ2-7	NA	TRBD1	TGCGCCAGCAGTGAGTTGGGGACAGGCCTCTACGAGCAGTACTTC	CASSELGTGLYEQYF
TRBV12-5	TRBJ2-1	NA	NA	TGTGCTAGTGGTTTCGCCGGGGGAAGGTCCTACAATGAGCAGTTCTTC	CASGFAGGRSYNEQFF
TRBV10-3	TRBJ1-1	NA	NA	TGTGCCATCAGGACAGAGAACACTGAAGCTTTCTTT	CAIRTENTEAFF
TRBV19	TRBJ2-1	NA	TRBD2	TGTGCCAGTACCAAGAGCGGGATTGGGTATGAGCAGTTCTTC	CASTKSGIGYEQFF
TRBV6-6	TRBJ1-1	NA	NA	TGTGCCAGCTCGCCAGGGGCCACTGAAGCTTTCTTT	CASSPGATEAFF
TRBV18	TRBJ2-2	once	TRBD1	TGTGCCAGCTCACCACTACTTCCGGGACAGGGGTCCACCGGGGAGCTGTTTTTT	CASSPLLPGQGSTGELFF
TRBV5-8	TRBJ1-5	few	NA	TGTGCCAGCAGCCCCGGGTATCAGCCCCAGCATTTT	CASSPGYQPQHF
TRBV7-2	TRBJ2-1	NA	NA	TGTGCCAGCAGCTTAGCGCGGCCGAGCAATGAGCAGTTCTTC	CASSLARPSNEQFF
TRBV19	TRBJ2-5	NA	TRBD1	TGTGCCAGTAGCTCAACAGGGGGCCAAGAGACCCAGTACTTC	CASSSTGGQETQYF
TRBV2	TRBJ1-6	NA	NA	TGTGCCAGCAGTGAGCGGTCGACAGTGTCCTCACCCCTCCACTTT	CASSERSTVSSPLHF
TRBV11-2	TRBJ1-1	NA	NA	TGTGCCAGCAGCTTCGACTTGATGAACACTGAAGCTTTCTTT	CASSFDLMNTEAFF
TRBV13	TRBJ2-1	once	NA	TGTGCCAGCAGCTTAGGACAGGGAGAGATCTACAATGAGCAGTTCTTC	CASSLGQGEIYNEQFF
TRBV24-1	TRBJ2-2	few	TRBD1	TGTGCCACCAGTGATAACAGGGGGAACACCGGGGAGCTGTTTTTT	CATSDNRGNTGELFF
TRBV28	TRBJ2-7	NA	TRBD2	TGTGCCAGCGGGACTAGCGGGAGGGTTAACGAGCAGTACTTC	CASGTSGRVNEQYF
TRBV19	TRBJ2-7	NA	TRBD2	TGTGCCAGTAGTATCGAGGGAGGGTCCGAGCAGTACTTC	CASSIEGGSEQYF
TRBV10-3	TRBJ2-3	NA	TRBD2	TGTGCCATCAGTGTAGCGGGAGACGGCACAGATACGCAGTATTTT	CAISVAGDGTDTQYF
TRBV5-4	TRBJ2-3	NA	TRBD2	TGTGCCAGCAGCTTTACCCTAGCGGACACAGATACGCAGTATTTT	CASSFTLADTDTQYF
TRBV12-3/TRBV12-4	TRBJ1-4	once	NA	TGTGCCAGCAGTTGGGGGGGTGAAAAACTGTTTTTT	CASSWGGEKLFF
TRBV5-6	TRBJ2-1	NA	TRBD1	TGTGCCAGCAGCCCGGACAGGGGGATGGAGCAGTTCTTC	CASSPDRGMEQFF
TRBV12-5	TRBJ1-1	NA	NA	TGTGCTAGTGGTTCCAGGGGACTGAACACTGAAGCTTTCTTT	CASGSRGLNTEAFF
TRBV7-3	TRBJ2-2	NA	NA	TGTGCCAGCAGCTTAATGGGGCAGGAAAACACCGGGGAGCTGTTTTTT	CASSLMGQENTGELFF
TRBV4-1	TRBJ2-1	NA	TRBD2	TGCGCCAGCAGCCAAGCTCCAGCGGGAGAAGCCAATGAGCAGTTCTTC	CASSQAPAGEANEQFF
TRBV6-4	TRBJ1-4	NA	TRBD1	TGTGCCCCAAACCCGGGACAGTGCAGGGAAAAACTGTTTTTT	CAPNPGQCREKLFF
TRBV19	TRBJ1-1	NA	NA	TGTGCCAGTAGTGACCCCCACAGGCTGAACACTGAAGCTTTCTTT	CASSDPHRLNTEAFF
TRBV7-3	TRBJ2-3	NA	NA	TGTGCCAGCAGCTTAGGGGCTAGCGCTCGGGATACGCAGTATTTT	CASSLGASARDTQYF
TRBV6-5	TRBJ1-1	once	NA	TGTGCCAGCAGCGCCTGGGGGGGGAACACTGAAGCTTTCTTT	CASSAWGGNTEAFF
TRBV2	TRBJ1-1	NA	NA	TGTGCCAGCAGGGAGGGATCTGAAGCTTTCTTT	CASREGSEAFF
TRBV24-1	TRBJ2-5	NA	TRBD1	TGTGCCACCAGTGGAGGCGGGGGACAGGGTCAAGAGACCCAGTACTTC	CATSGGGGQGQETQYF
TRBV6-5	TRBJ2-7	NA	TRBD2	TGTGCCAGCAGCCGGACTAGCGGGGAGTACGAGCAGTACTTC	CASSRTSGEYEQYF
TRBV27	TRBJ1-1	NA	TRBD1	TGTGCCAGCAGTGCACAGGGGGGTAGCACTGAAGCTTTCTTT	CASSAQGGSTEAFF
TRBV19	TRBJ2-3	NA	NA	TGTGCCAGTACAAGAGGGAGCACAGATACGCAGTATTTT	CASTRGSTDTQYF
TRBV27	TRBJ1-2	NA	TRBD1	TGTGCCAGCAGTCCGACAGGGGGAGGCTACACCTTC	CASSPTGGGYTF
TRBV5-4	TRBJ2-2	few	TRBD2	TGTGCCAGCGGAAGACTAGCGGGAGAGTCTGGGGAGCTGTTTTTT	CASGRLAGESGELFF
TRBV3-1/TRBV3-2	TRBJ2-1	NA	TRBD2	TGTGCCAGCAGCCAAGGGGGCGGGACTAGTCAGTTCTTC	CASSQGGGTSQFF
TRBV7-8	TRBJ1-6	NA	NA	TGTGCCAGCAGCTTAGAATCGGGGGGCTCCTATAATTCACCCCTCCACTTT	CASSLESGGSYNSPLHF
TRBV9	TRBJ1-2	NA	NA	TGTGCCAGCAGTAAGACAGGTGACTATGGCTACACCTTC	CASSKTGDYGYTF
TRBV20-1	TRBJ2-3	NA	NA	TGCAGTGCTAGTCTTCCCTTAGGGCGGGCGAGCACAGATACGCAGTATTTT	CSASLPLGRASTDTQYF
TRBV15	TRBJ2-1	NA	TRBD2	TGTGCCACCAGCAGAGCTCCCCCAGAGGGTAGCGGGAGAGGAAATGAGCAGTTCTTC	CATSRAPPEGSGRGNEQFF
TRBV6-5	TRBJ1-4	NA	TRBD1	TGTGCCAGCAGCCGAAGACAGGGCGCGAATGAAAAACTGTTTTTT	CASSRRQGANEKLFF
TRBV3-1/TRBV3-2	TRBJ1-3	NA	NA	TGTGCCAGCAGCCAAGGGTCGGGCTCTGGAAACACCATATATTTT	CASSQGSGSGNTIYF
TRBV3-1/TRBV3-2	TRBJ2-1	NA	NA	TGTGCCAGCAGCTCCACTTTTAACAATGAGCAGTTCTTC	CASSSTFNNEQFF
TRBV21-1	TRBJ2-3	NA	NA	TGTGCCACCGGCCATAGCGGGGGACCTCGCACAGATACGCAGTATTTT	CATGHSGGPRTDTQYF
TRBV18	TRBJ2-1	many	NA	TGTGCCAGCTCACCACGGAGGGAGGTCTCCTACAATGAGCAGTTCTTC	CASSPRREVSYNEQFF
TRBV5-1	TRBJ2-6	NA	NA	TGCGCCAGCAGCGACAAGACCTCTGGGGCCAACGTCCTGACTTTC	CASSDKTSGANVLTF
TRBV2	TRBJ2-1	NA	NA	TGTGCCACCCAGGGACATAACACCCCTTCGGTCACGGAGCAGTTCTTC	CATQGHNTPSVTEQFF
TRBV2	TRBJ2-5	once	TRBD1	TGTGCCAGCAGTGAACGGGGACAGGGATTCGAGACCCAGTACTTC	CASSERGQGFETQYF
TRBV7-9	TRBJ2-7	medium-sized	TRBD2	TGTGCCAGCAGCTTACCCTTACTAGCGGGAGGGTCTCACGAGCAGTACTTC	CASSLPLLAGGSHEQYF
TRBV19	TRBJ1-5	NA	TRBD1	TGTGCCAGTAGTATTGACAGGGGCGTGCCCCAGCATTTT	CASSIDRGVPQHF
TRBV19	TRBJ1-5	NA	TRBD1	TGTGCCAGCCTTCCCGGCGAGAGGGGGCAAGGGCAGCCCCAGCATTTT	CASLPGERGQGQPQHF
TRBV3-1/TRBV3-2	TRBJ2-3	NA	NA	TGTGCCAGCAGCCAGCGCAACACAGATACGCAGTATTTT	CASSQRNTDTQYF
TRBV5-6	TRBJ1-3	NA	NA	TGTGCCAGCAGCCTGGACAGTAACACGGCAGGAAACACCATATATTTT	CASSLDSNTAGNTIYF
TRBV4-2	TRBJ2-3	few	TRBD1	TGTGCCAGCAGCCAGAAACCGACAGGGTTGTTTACAGATACGCAGTATTTT	CASSQKPTGLFTDTQYF
TRBV6-5	TRBJ2-2	once	NA	TGTGCCAGCAGTTACTCCTGGAGGAACACCGGGGAGCTGTTTTTT	CASSYSWRNTGELFF